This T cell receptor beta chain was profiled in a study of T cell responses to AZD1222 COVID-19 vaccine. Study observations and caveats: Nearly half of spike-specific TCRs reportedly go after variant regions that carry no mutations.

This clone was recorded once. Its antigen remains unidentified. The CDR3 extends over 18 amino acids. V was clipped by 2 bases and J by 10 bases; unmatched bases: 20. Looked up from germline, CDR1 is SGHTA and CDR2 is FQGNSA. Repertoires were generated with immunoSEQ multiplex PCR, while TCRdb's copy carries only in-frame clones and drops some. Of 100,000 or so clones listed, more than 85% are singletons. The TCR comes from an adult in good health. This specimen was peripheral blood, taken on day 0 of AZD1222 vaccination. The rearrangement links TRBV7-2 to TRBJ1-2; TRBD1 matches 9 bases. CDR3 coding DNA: TGTGCCAGCAGCTTACTCTCTTCGACAGGGACAGGGTCGATTGCCTACACCTTC. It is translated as CASSLLSSTGTGSIAYTF. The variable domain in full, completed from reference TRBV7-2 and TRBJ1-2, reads GAGVSQSPSNKVTEKGKDVELRCDPISGHTALYWYRQSLGQGLEFLIYFQGNSAPDKSGLPSDRFSAERTGGSVSTLTIQRTQQEDSAVYLCASSLLSSTGTGSIAYTFGSGTRLTVV.